Sequencing of this TCR beta chain was carried out in a study of response to subunit inactivated influenza vaccine. The study, taken as a whole, reports: There was a suggestion from the authors that each seasonal influenza vaccination recruits few new T cells.

Trimming stripped 1 base from V and 3 bases from J, with 11 bases between. The germline V gene has CDR1 LGHDT and CDR2 YNNKEL (reference sequence). The CDR3 is 15 residues long. One entry per CDR3 protein, called by TCRdb with MiXCR from the RT-PCR reads. Here the sample spans roughly 700,000 distinct CDR3 sequences, roughly 14% being singletons. A word on this clonotype: The target antigen is unknown.

The chain couples TRBV3-1 to TRBJ2-3; D is unresolved. The TCR sequence derives from a man aged 45-60 years who received an inactivated influenza vaccine. The source material was PBMCs from blood, sampled 14 days before vaccination. The CDR3 region has the DNA TGTGCCAGCAGCCAAGGGCCGTGGGTAACAGATACGCAGTATTTT. Its protein product is CASSQGPWVTDTQYF.